The subject of this entry is one T cell receptor beta chain. Treatment specified: some 19 received Ad26.COV2.S at low or high dose, single or two shots; about 5 received placebo; per-sample allocation not given. Sampling took place 63 days after the first vaccine or placebo injection. The entry originates in a study of Ad26.COV2.S vaccination and SARS-CoV-2 variants. The assay was immunoSEQ multiplex PCR, and TCRdb's table has in-frame clones only and misses some. The table includes some 480,000 clones, around 90% detected once. Sequenced material: peripheral blood, taken in a trial of Ad26.COV2.S vaccine versus placebo. The TCR was taken from a person aged 18-65 years who received the Ad26.COV2.S COVID-19 vaccine or a placebo.

The CDR3 sequence: CATADRFPYTF. CDR3 sequence (DNA): TGTGCCACCGCAGACAGGTTCCCCTACACCTTC. This rearrangement joins TRBV2 to TRBJ1-2, with D maybe TRBD1 (6 bases). V dropped 10 bases and J dropped 10 bases, with 16 bases sitting between them. This CDR3 has 11 amino acids. CDR1 and CDR2 from the germline V gene are SNHLY and FYNNEI. The full variable domain, rest sourced from reference TRBV2 and TRBJ1-2, is EPEVTQTPSHQVTQMGQEVILRCVPISNHLYFYWYRQILGQKVEFLVSFYNNEISEKSEIFDDQFSVERPDGSNFTLKIRSTKLEDSAMYFCATADRFPYTFGSGTRLTVV.